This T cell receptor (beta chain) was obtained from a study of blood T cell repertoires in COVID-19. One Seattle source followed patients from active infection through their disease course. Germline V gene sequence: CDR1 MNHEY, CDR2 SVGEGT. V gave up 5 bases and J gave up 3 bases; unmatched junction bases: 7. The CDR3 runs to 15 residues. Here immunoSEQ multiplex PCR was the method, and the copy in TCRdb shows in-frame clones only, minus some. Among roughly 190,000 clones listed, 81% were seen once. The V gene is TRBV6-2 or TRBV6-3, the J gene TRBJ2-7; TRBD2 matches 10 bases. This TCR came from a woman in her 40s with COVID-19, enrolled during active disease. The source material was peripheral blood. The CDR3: CASSRGLAVYYEQYF. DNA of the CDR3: TGTGCCAGCAGTCGAGGACTAGCGGTATACTACGAGCAGTACTTC.